The 31 T cell receptor beta chains below were found in one sample sequenced in a study of cytomegalovirus exposure and HLA in healthy donors. PCR involved 60 Vbeta and 13 Jbeta primers. This table comes from immunoSEQ multiplex PCR, and its TCRdb copy is limited to in-frame clones, with some not included. This table has 95,000 to 150,000 clones, 65% to 80% appearing once. The material sequenced was PBMCs. These receptors came from a man younger than 35 in good health and CMV-seropositive.

The chain recombines TRBV5-5 with TRBJ1-5, with a weak D call TRBD1 (6 bases). CDR1 is SGHKS and CDR2 is YYEKEE in the germline V gene (reference sequence). The CDR3 runs to 15 residues. Trimming stripped 3 bases from V and 0 bases from J, with 10 bases between. In nucleotides, the CDR3 is TGTGCCAGCAGCTCGTACAGGGTTAGCAATCAGCCCCAGCATTTT. Its protein is CASSSYRVSNQPQHF.

The genes are TRBV29-1 and TRBJ2-5, with D maybe TRBD1 (5 bases). The DNA matches TRBJ2-7 better at its end, which makes the J call doubtful. CDR3 size: 12 residues. The V gene's germline CDR1 is SQVTM and CDR2 ANQGSEA. CDR3 coding DNA: TGCAGCGTTTCTCCAGGGATGGGCGAGCAGTACTTC. Its protein is CSVSPGMGEQYF.

This chain joins TRBV19 and TRBJ2-7; TRBD2 aligns across 10 bases. V gave up 11 bases and J gave up 3 bases; unmatched junction bases: 7. Per germline, CDR1 LNHDA and CDR2 SQIVND (reference sequence). The CDR3 covers 13 residues. The DNA of the CDR3 is TGTGCCTGTAAGGAGCGGGAGGGCTACGAGCAGTACTTC. Amino acids: CACKEREGYEQYF. Full variable domain (outside the CDR3, taken from reference TRBV19 and TRBJ2-7): DGGITQSPKYLFRKEGQNVTLSCEQNLNHDAMYWYRQDPGQGLRLIYYSQIVNDFQKGDIAEGYSVSREKKESFPLTVTSAQKNPTAFYLCACKEREGYEQYFGPGTRLTVT.

The chain couples TRBV5-1 to TRBJ2-2, with 8 bases aligning to TRBD1. Germline CDR1 reads SGHRS; CDR2 reads YFSETQ. The length of the CDR3 is 15 residues. V gave up 7 bases and J gave up 1 base; unmatched junction bases: 6. The CDR3 protein is CASLQGAGNTGELFF. The CDR3 coding sequence is TGCGCCAGCCTCCAGGGGGCGGGGAACACCGGGGAGCTGTTTTTT.

This rearrangement joins TRBV5-6 to TRBJ2-5; D unclear. This CDR3 has 11 amino acids. Trimming shortened V by 3 bases and J by 7 bases, and 7 bases separated the two germline ends. Germline CDR1 reads SGHDT; CDR2 reads YYEEEE. The chain's CDR3 is CASSSPGTQYF. CDR3 nucleotide sequence: TGTGCCAGCAGCTCCCCAGGGACCCAGTACTTC.

J is TRBJ1-2 and V is TRBV2; TRBD1 agrees at 10 bases. Germline assignment: CDR1 SNHLY and CDR2 FYNNEI. With 8 bases clipped from V and 4 bases from J, the junction kept 10 bases outside the gene matches. The CDR3 has 15 residues. CDR3 in amino acids: CASVDRGRQLYGYTF. DNA for the CDR3: TGTGCCAGCGTAGACAGGGGGCGACAGCTCTATGGCTACACCTTC.

The J gene is TRBJ1-3, the V gene TRBV30, with D tentatively TRBD1 (6 bases). The CDR3 spans 17 residues. CDR1 and CDR2 (germline): GTSNPN, SVGIG (reference sequence). V was clipped by 2 bases and J by 4 bases, with 21 bases between them. The CDR3 loop is CAWSSPKNRVSGNTIYF. The CDR3 DNA follows: TGTGCCTGGAGTTCCCCAAAAAACAGGGTCTCCGGAAACACCATATATTTT. The full variable domain, with the rest looked up from reference TRBV30 and TRBJ1-3, is SQTIHQWPATLVQPVGSPLSLECTVEGTSNPNLYWYRQAAGRGLQLLFYSVGIGQISSEVPQNLSASRPQDRQFILSSKKLLLSDSGFYLCAWSSPKNRVSGNTIYFGEGSWLTVV.

This clone was found a few times. V usage is TRBV27 and J usage is TRBJ1-6; D gene unclear. With 3 bases removed from V and 7 bases from J, the gap between germline ends came to 10 bases. The CDR3 loop spans 14 amino acids. The germline V gene encodes CDR1 MNHEY and CDR2 SMNVEV (reference sequence). The CDR3 spells CASSLGVRNSPLHF. DNA for the CDR3: TGTGCCAGCAGTTTGGGTGTGCGGAATTCACCCCTCCACTTT.

This sequence joins TRBV10-3 and TRBJ2-7, with 11 bases fitting TRBD1. The V gene end was trimmed by 4 bases and the J gene end by 5 bases; junction bases not matched to a gene: 1. CDR1 is ENHRY and CDR2 is SYGVKD in the germline V gene. The CDR3 consists of 13 residues. The CDR3 region has the DNA TGTGCCATCAGTGGGGGACAGGGGGACGAGCAGTACTTC. Its protein is CAISGGQGDEQYF.

The V call is TRBV27, the J call TRBJ2-7; 8 nucleotides match TRBD1. Per germline, CDR1 MNHEY and CDR2 SMNVEV (reference sequence). Unmatched junction bases numbered 7, after V lost 3 bases and J lost 0 bases. This CDR3 comprises 16 residues. The chain's CDR3 is CASSFVGDRLSYEQYF. DNA of the CDR3: TGTGCCAGCAGTTTCGTAGGGGACAGGCTCTCCTACGAGCAGTACTTC.

This rearrangement joins TRBV9 to TRBJ2-1, with 9 nucleotides matching TRBD1. Looked up from germline, CDR1 is SGDLS and CDR2 is YYNGEE. The CDR3 covers 14 residues. The V gene end was trimmed by 3 bases and the J gene end by 9 bases; junction bases not matched to a gene: 7. CDR3 in amino acids: CASSAGTGITEQFF. The CDR3 region has the DNA TGTGCCAGCAGCGCCGGGACAGGGATTACTGAGCAGTTCTTC.

The J gene is TRBJ2-1, the V gene TRBV10-1; the D gene is possibly TRBD2 (6 bases). The CDR3 loop spans 16 amino acids. Germline V gene data show CDR1 as WNHNN and CDR2 as SYGVQD (reference sequence). The V gene lost 6 bases and the J gene lost 7 bases, with 22 bases spanning the gap. CDR3 nucleotides: TGCGCCAGCAGCCTCCCTCGGGGGACCAAACATAATGAGCAGTTCTTC. Its translation: CASSLPRGTKHNEQFF.

The rearrangement joins TRBV29-1 to TRBJ1-1; D not resolved. The CDR3 consists of 10 residues. V was clipped by 3 bases and J by 11 bases, with 10 bases between them. CDR1 is SQVTM and CDR2 is ANQGSEA in the germline V gene. The CDR3 loop is CSVEHSMAFF. CDR3 nucleotide sequence: TGCAGCGTTGAGCACTCAATGGCTTTCTTT.

The chain links TRBV6-7 to TRBJ1-2; D gene uncertain. TRBV6-7 has ORF status, its function being uncertain. This CDR3 region has 14 residues. The germline V and J ends were trimmed by 5 bases and 1 base, with 11 bases remaining between them. The CDR3 sequence: CASSIDGNNYGYTF. CDR3 DNA: TGTGCCAGCAGTATCGACGGGAATAACTATGGCTACACCTTC.

J is TRBJ2-2 and V is TRBV5-5; perhaps TRBD1 as D (6 bases). The germline V gene has CDR1 SGHKS and CDR2 YYEKEE (reference sequence). V was shortened by 4 bases and J by 3 bases, with 22 bases between the two germline ends. This CDR3 region has 18 residues. CDR3 residues: CASSRTTGGGFHTGELFF. The CDR3 DNA follows: TGTGCCAGCAGCCGGACGACTGGGGGCGGGTTTCACACCGGGGAGCTGTTTTTT.

This clone was counted a few times. V usage is TRBV15 and J usage is TRBJ2-6; tentatively, D is TRBD1 (6 bases). This CDR3 has 15 residues. Germline V lookup: CDR1 LNHNV, CDR2 YYDKDF (reference sequence). V gave up 4 bases and J gave up 2 bases, with 9 bases separating them. CDR3 nucleotide sequence: TGTGCCACCAGCATCAGGGGTGCTGGGGCCAACGTCCTGACTTTC. Translated: CATSIRGAGANVLTF.

This chain joins TRBV9 and TRBJ1-3; possible D gene TRBD1, 6 bases. Germline CDR1 and CDR2: SGDLS and YYNGEE. CDR3 length: 15 residues. Trimming stripped 3 bases from V and 4 bases from J, with 14 bases between. CDR3 coding DNA: TGTGCCAGCAGCGGGTGGGGGGGCTTAGGAAACACCATATATTTT. It yields the protein CASSGWGGLGNTIYF.

J is TRBJ2-7 and V is TRBV5-1; tentative D call: TRBD2 (5 bases). This CDR3 has 14 amino acids. V was trimmed by 0 bases and J by 7 bases, leaving 14 bases between them. The V gene's germline CDR1 is SGHRS and CDR2 YFSETQ. The CDR3 loop reads CASSLAGVKGEQYF. The CDR3 coding sequence is TGCGCCAGCAGCTTGGCCGGGGTAAAAGGGGAGCAGTACTTC. The full variable domain, completed using reference TRBV5-1 and TRBJ2-7, is KAGVTQTPRYLIKTRGQQVTLSCSPISGHRSVSWYQQTPGQGLQFLFEYFSETQRNKGNFPGRFSGRQFSNSRSEMNVSTLELGDSALYLCASSLAGVKGEQYFGPGTRLTVT.

The chain couples TRBV9 to TRBJ2-3; 9 nucleotides align to TRBD2. Germline V lookup: CDR1 SGDLS, CDR2 YYNGEE. The length of the CDR3 is 20 residues. With V trimmed by 0 bases and J by 7 bases, 21 bases remained unmatched. CDR3: CASSVGRSESGRYSFYTQYF. Here the CDR3 DNA reads TGTGCCAGCAGCGTAGGTAGGAGTGAGAGCGGGAGGTATAGCTTTTATACGCAGTATTTT.

The chain combines TRBV11-2 with TRBJ2-1, with 10 positions matching TRBD2. The V gene's germline CDR1 is SGHAT and CDR2 FQNNGV. The CDR3 contains 17 residues. Trimming took 4 bases from V and 4 from J; bases not matched to a gene: 10. CDR3 DNA: TGTGCCAGCAGCTCAAGGACTAGCGGACCAAATTACAATGAGCAGTTCTTC. Translated, it gives CASSSRTSGPNYNEQFF.

The chain uses TRBV5-4 and TRBJ2-5; the D is unclear. Germline lookup yields CDR1 SGHNT and CDR2 YYREEE (reference sequence). V lost 2 bases and J lost 4, with 3 bases in between. The CDR3 spans 11 residues. CDR3 region: CASSFGETQYF. The DNA for the CDR3 is TGTGCCAGCAGCTTCGGAGAGACCCAGTACTTC.

The chain combines TRBV27 with TRBJ2-7; 12 positions match TRBD1. V lost 6 bases and J lost 4; bases outside the gene matches: 4. The germline V gene has CDR1 MNHEY and CDR2 SMNVEV (reference sequence). The CDR3 runs to 14 residues. CDR3 sequence (DNA): TGTGCCAGCAGGGGACAGGGGGCCTATTACGAGCAGTACTTC. Its protein is CASRGQGAYYEQYF.

This chain joins TRBV7-9 and TRBJ2-1; 7 bases are a match to TRBD2. The CDR3 runs to 14 residues. V was pared by 3 bases and J by 9 bases, with 8 bases of the junction left unmatched. CDR1 and CDR2 (germline): SEHNR, FQNEAQ (reference sequence). This CDR3 is CASSLSGLKAEQFF. CDR3 bases: TGTGCCAGCAGCTTGTCGGGACTAAAGGCTGAGCAGTTCTTC.

Points on this clone: An end of the junction does not agree with germline; a read error may underlie this. J is TRBJ2-3 and V is TRBV7-9, with TRBD2 matching over 8 bases. Per the germline V gene, CDR1 is SEHNR and CDR2 is FQNEAQ (reference sequence). The CDR3 runs 18 residues. CDR3 DNA sequence: TGTTCCAGCAGCCTAATCCACCTGACGGGAGGGCCCACAGATACGCAGTATTTT. Residues: CSSSLIHLTGGPTDTQYF.

The chain combines TRBV5-1 with TRBJ2-7, with D possibly being TRBD1 (5 bases). The CDR3 runs 14 residues. The germline gives CDR1 SGHRS, CDR2 YFSETQ. V gave up 2 bases and J gave up 0 bases, with 9 bases separating them. The CDR3 reads CASSFITGSYEQYF. In DNA, the CDR3 is TGCGCCAGCAGCTTTATTACAGGCTCCTACGAGCAGTACTTC.

The gene calls are TRBV10-1 and TRBJ1-1; TRBD1 aligns across 11 bases. CDR1 and CDR2 from the germline V gene are WNHNN and SYGVQD (reference sequence). The trim removed 6 bases at V and 1 base at J, leaving 16 bases unmatched. CDR3 length: 19 amino acids. This CDR3 is CASSGTRTGGEWRNTEAFF. As DNA, the CDR3 is TGCGCCAGCAGCGGGACCCGGACAGGGGGCGAGTGGAGGAACACTGAAGCTTTCTTT.

Turning to this clone: The junction does not match germline at one end; this may be a read error. V usage is TRBV13 and J usage is TRBJ2-6, with D maybe TRBD1 (5 bases). The CDR3 has 14 amino acids. CDR1 and CDR2 from the germline V gene are PRHDT and FYEKMQ (reference sequence). The CDR3 is CASNGFSGANGLTF. The CDR3 bases are TGTGCCAGCAACGGTTTCTCTGGGGCCAACGGCCTGACTTTC.

The rearrangement joins TRBV7-9 to TRBJ2-3; TRBD2 agrees at 8 bases. Germline CDR1 and CDR2: SEHNR and FQNEAQ (reference sequence). This CDR3 spans 17 amino acids. Trimming at V came to 1 base and at J to 2 bases, leaving 8 bases not matched to a gene. The CDR3 reads CASSLGASGGTTDTQYF. The CDR3 DNA reads TGTGCCAGCAGCTTAGGCGCGAGCGGGGGCACCACAGATACGCAGTATTTT.

With regard to this clone: One end of the junction does not line up with germline, which may come from a read error. V usage is TRBV5-1 and J usage is TRBJ2-6; tentatively, D is TRBD1 (5 bases). Per the germline V gene, CDR1 is SGHRS and CDR2 is YFSETQ. There are 16 residues in the CDR3. The CDR3 DNA follows: TGCGCCAGCAGCGATCGCTTGGGATCTGGGGCCAACGGCCTGACTTTC. Translated: CASSDRLGSGANGLTF.

The rearrangement links TRBV5-1 to TRBJ2-7; 10 bases align to TRBD1. Trimming removed 2 bases from V and 2 bases from J; junction bases left unmatched: 10. Germline CDR1 reads SGHRS; CDR2 reads YFSETQ. This CDR3 has 17 residues. The CDR3 loop reads CASSFRDRGEITYEQYF. CDR3 nucleotide sequence: TGCGCCAGCAGCTTCCGGGACAGGGGCGAAATTACCTACGAGCAGTACTTC.

This chain joins TRBV29-1 and TRBJ2-5, with 12 positions matching TRBD2. With V trimmed by 7 bases and J by 3 bases, 0 bases remained unmatched. CDR3 size: 12 residues. Germline V gene lookup returns CDR1 SQVTM and CDR2 ANQGSEA. The DNA of the CDR3 is TGCAGCGGGACTAGCGGGAAAGAGACCCAGTACTTC. This codes for CSGTSGKETQYF.